Below are 9 T cell receptor beta chains sequenced from a single sample in a study of PD-1 blockade in mismatch repair-deficient tumors. Measured with immunoSEQ multiplex PCR; TCRdb has only the in-frame clones, and not every one. The sample has about 21,000 clones, 84% seen once; the top ten hold roughly 17%. The specimen was peripheral blood, collected 2 weeks after starting pembrolizumab. Receptor source: an adult with mismatch repair-deficient cancer.

The V gene is TRBV5-1, the J gene TRBJ2-1; 10 bases are a match to TRBD1. The CDR3 has 14 amino acids. Germline assignment: CDR1 SGHRS and CDR2 YFSETQ. V trimming: 2 bases; J trimming: 9 bases; junction bases outside the gene matches: 5. CDR3: CASSFDRGLGEQFF. The CDR3 nucleotides are TGCGCCAGCAGCTTCGACAGGGGGCTGGGTGAGCAGTTCTTC.

J is TRBJ1-5 and V is TRBV10-1; no definite D call. This CDR3 is 16 amino acids long. V was clipped by 2 bases and J by 0 bases, with 11 bases between them. Germline CDR1 reads WNHNN; CDR2 reads SYGVQD (reference sequence). CDR3 in amino acids: CASSEPRINSNQPQHF. In nucleotides, the CDR3 is TGCGCCAGCAGTGAGCCCCGGATCAATAGCAATCAGCCCCAGCATTTT.

Here the CDR3 DNA reads TGTGCCAGCAGCCTCCTAGCGGCCACCGGGGAGCTGTTTTTT. Amino acids: CASSLLAATGELFF. The chain uses TRBV14 and TRBJ2-2; 7 nucleotides match TRBD2. The length of the CDR3 is 14 residues. Germline-derived CDR1 and CDR2 are SGHDN and FVKESK. Germline trimming cut 4 bases from V and 4 bases from J; bases unmatched to any gene: 3. The full variable domain, with the rest looked up from reference TRBV14 and TRBJ2-2, is EAGVTQFPSHSVIEKGQTVTLRCDPISGHDNLYWYRRVMGKEIKFLLHFVKESKQDESGMPNNRFLAERTGGTYSTLKVQPAELEDSGVYFCASSLLAATGELFFGEGSRLTVL.

The CDR3 loop is CASRDSGPPADTQYF. CDR3 DNA: TGTGCCAGCAGAGATAGCGGACCTCCGGCAGATACGCAGTATTTT. The chain is built from TRBV6-1 and TRBJ2-3, with D possibly being TRBD2 (6 bases). Trimming removed 6 bases at V and 4 bases at J, with 17 bases between. The germline V gene has CDR1 MNHNS and CDR2 SASEGT. This CDR3 has 15 amino acids.

V and J are TRBV28 and TRBJ2-7; 7 bases are a match to TRBD1. CDR3 size: 17 residues. Germline V gene sequence: CDR1 MDHEN, CDR2 SYDVKM. Trimming took 5 bases from V and 2 from J; bases not matched to a gene: 15. The CDR3 region is CASSRNRGPRETYEQYF. Written as DNA, the CDR3 is TGTGCCAGCAGTCGTAACAGGGGCCCCAGAGAAACCTACGAGCAGTACTTC.

The gene calls are TRBV7-3 and TRBJ1-1, with D possibly being TRBD1 (5 bases). CDR1 SGHTA and CDR2 FQGTGA come from the germline V gene. This CDR3 has 13 residues. V dropped 5 bases and J dropped 4 bases, with 11 bases sitting between them. The CDR3 loop reads CASSPRGGTEAFF. The CDR3 DNA reads TGTGCCAGCAGCCCACGGGGCGGCACTGAAGCTTTCTTT.

The J gene is TRBJ1-4, the V gene TRBV4-2; D not resolved. CDR3 length: 13 amino acids. In germline, CDR1 is LGHNA, CDR2 YNFKEQ. The V end lost 5 bases, the J end lost 8 bases, and 12 bases lay between the germline ends. The CDR3 region is CASSLVPDEKLFF. CDR3 nucleotide sequence: TGTGCCAGCAGCTTAGTGCCAGACGAAAAACTGTTTTTT.

V is TRBV7-3 and J is TRBJ2-2; D is undetermined. Germline CDR1 reads SGHTA; CDR2 reads FQGTGA. This CDR3 comprises 14 residues. V lost 1 base and J 3 bases, leaving 6 bases between the germline ends. The CDR3, as DNA: TGTGCCAGCAGCTTAAATATAGACACCGGGGAGCTGTTTTTT. Amino acid sequence: CASSLNIDTGELFF.

This chain uses TRBV27 with TRBJ2-3; D is undetermined. V lost 5 bases to trimming and J lost 6 bases, with 9 bases between them. CDR1 is MNHEY, CDR2 SMNVEV, per germline (reference sequence). The CDR3 spans 12 residues. The chain's CDR3 is CASSDVRDTQYF. The CDR3 nucleotides read TGTGCCAGCAGTGACGTCCGGGATACGCAGTATTTT.